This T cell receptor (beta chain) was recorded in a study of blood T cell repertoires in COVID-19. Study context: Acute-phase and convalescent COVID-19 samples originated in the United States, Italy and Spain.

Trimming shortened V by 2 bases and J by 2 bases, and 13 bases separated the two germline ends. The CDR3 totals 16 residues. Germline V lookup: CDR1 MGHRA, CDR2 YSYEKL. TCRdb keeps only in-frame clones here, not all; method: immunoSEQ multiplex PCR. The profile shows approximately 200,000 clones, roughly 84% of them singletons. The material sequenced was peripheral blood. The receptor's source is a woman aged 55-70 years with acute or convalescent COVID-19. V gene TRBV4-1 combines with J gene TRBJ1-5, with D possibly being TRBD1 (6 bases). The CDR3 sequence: CASSQFQGLGNQPQHF. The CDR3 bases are TGCGCCAGCAGCCAATTCCAGGGGTTGGGCAATCAGCCCCAGCATTTT.